This T cell receptor beta chain was found in a study of OX40 agonist ivuxolimab in advanced cancers. Study observations and caveats: Patients with a partial response at 0.1-3.0 mg/kg had among the lowest clonal expansion.

The CDR3 sequence is 17 residues long. In germline, CDR1 is SEHNR, CDR2 FQNEAQ (reference sequence). Between the trimmed V and J ends, which lost 4 bases and 1 base, there was a span of 19 bases. With respect to this clone: Its antigen is not identified.

Data came from immunoSEQ multiplex PCR; TCRdb stores just in-frame clones and leaves some out. The sample lists 20,000 or so clones; over 75% were seen once. This TCR came from an adult with an advanced solid tumor such as melanoma, head and neck, liver or kidney cancer. This specimen consisted of CD4+ or CD8+ T cells sorted from blood, obtained in a trial of the OX40 agonist ivuxolimab. The rearrangement joins TRBV7-9 to TRBJ1-2; no firm D call. The CDR3 sequence is CASSSSSALGGNYGYTF. Written as DNA, the CDR3 is TGTGCCAGCAGCTCCTCCTCGGCCCTCGGCGGTAACTATGGCTACACCTTC.